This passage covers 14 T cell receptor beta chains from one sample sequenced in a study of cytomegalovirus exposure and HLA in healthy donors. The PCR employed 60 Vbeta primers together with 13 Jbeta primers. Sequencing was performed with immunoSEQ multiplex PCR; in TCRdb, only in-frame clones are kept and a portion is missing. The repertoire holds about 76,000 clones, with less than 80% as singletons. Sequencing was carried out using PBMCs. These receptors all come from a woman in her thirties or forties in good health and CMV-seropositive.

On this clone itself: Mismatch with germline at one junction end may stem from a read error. CDR3 in amino acids: CSSSQGLAGGHYNEQFF. CDR3 nucleotides: TGTTCCAGCAGCCAGGGACTAGCGGGGGGACACTACAATGAGCAGTTCTTC. The chain links TRBV7-9 to TRBJ2-1, with 15 bases aligning to TRBD2. The CDR3 has 17 residues. Germline loops: CDR1 SEHNR, CDR2 FQNEAQ (reference sequence).

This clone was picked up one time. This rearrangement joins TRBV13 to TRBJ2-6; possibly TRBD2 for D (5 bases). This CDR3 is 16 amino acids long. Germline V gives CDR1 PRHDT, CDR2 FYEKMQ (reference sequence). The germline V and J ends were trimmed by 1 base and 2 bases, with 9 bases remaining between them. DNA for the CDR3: TGTGCCAGCAGCTTAGAGCGGCCAACTGGGGCCAACGTCCTGACTTTC. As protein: CASSLERPTGANVLTF. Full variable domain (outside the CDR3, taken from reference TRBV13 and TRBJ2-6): AAGVIQSPRHLIKEKRETATLKCYPIPRHDTVYWYQQGPGQDPQFLISFYEKMQSDKGSIPDRFSAQQFSDYHSELNMSSLELGDSALYFCASSLERPTGANVLTFGAGSRLTVL.

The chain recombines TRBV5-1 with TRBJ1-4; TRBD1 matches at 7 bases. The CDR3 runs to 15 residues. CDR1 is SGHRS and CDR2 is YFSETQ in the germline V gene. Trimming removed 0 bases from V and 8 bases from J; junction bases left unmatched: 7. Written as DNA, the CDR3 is TGCGCCAGCAGCTTGGACGGGACAGAGCGAGAAAAACTGTTTTTT. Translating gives CASSLDGTEREKLFF. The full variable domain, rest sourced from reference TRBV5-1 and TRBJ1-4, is KAGVTQTPRYLIKTRGQQVTLSCSPISGHRSVSWYQQTPGQGLQFLFEYFSETQRNKGNFPGRFSGRQFSNSRSEMNVSTLELGDSALYLCASSLDGTEREKLFFGSGTQLSVL.

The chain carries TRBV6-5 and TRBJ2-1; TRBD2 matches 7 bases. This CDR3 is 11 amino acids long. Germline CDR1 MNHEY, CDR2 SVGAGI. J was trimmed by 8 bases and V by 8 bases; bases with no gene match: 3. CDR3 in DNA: TGTGCCAGCCGTCGGGGGGATGAGCAGTTCTTC. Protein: CASRRGDEQFF.

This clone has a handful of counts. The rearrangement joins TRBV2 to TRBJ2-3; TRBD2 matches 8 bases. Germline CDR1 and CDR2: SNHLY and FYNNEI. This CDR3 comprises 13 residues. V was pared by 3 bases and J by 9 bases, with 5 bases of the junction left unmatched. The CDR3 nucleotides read TGTGCCAGCAGTGATTCGGGACTAGGCACGCAGTATTTT. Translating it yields CASSDSGLGTQYF. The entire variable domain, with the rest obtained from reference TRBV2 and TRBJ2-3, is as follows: EPEVTQTPSHQVTQMGQEVILRCVPISNHLYFYWYRQILGQKVEFLVSFYNNEISEKSEIFDDQFSVERPDGSNFTLKIRSTKLEDSAMYFCASSDSGLGTQYFGPGTRLTVL.

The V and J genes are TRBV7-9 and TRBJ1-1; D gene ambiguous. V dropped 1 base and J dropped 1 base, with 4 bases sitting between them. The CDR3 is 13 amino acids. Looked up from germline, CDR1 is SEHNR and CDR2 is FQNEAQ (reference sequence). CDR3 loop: CASSLVGNTEAFF. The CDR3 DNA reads TGTGCCAGCAGCTTAGTCGGGAACACTGAAGCTTTCTTT.

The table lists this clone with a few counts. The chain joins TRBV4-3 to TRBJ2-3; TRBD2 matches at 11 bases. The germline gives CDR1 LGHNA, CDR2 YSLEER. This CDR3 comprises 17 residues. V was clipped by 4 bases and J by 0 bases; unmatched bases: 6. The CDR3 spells CASSRKLAGESTDTQYF. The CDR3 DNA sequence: TGCGCCAGCAGCCGGAAACTAGCGGGGGAGAGCACAGATACGCAGTATTTT.

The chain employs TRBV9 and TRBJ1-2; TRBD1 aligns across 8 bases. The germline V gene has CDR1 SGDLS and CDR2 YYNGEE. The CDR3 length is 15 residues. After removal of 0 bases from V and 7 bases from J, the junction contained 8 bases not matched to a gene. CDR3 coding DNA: TGTGCCAGCAGCGTAGTTCAGGACAGGGCTACTGGCTACACCTTC. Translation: CASSVVQDRATGYTF.

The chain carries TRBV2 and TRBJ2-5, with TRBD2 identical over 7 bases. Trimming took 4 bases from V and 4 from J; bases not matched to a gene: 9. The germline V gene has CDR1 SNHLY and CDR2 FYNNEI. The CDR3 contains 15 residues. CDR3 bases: TGTGCCAGCAGTGCCAGGCGTGGGGGGGGAGAGACCCAGTACTTC. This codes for CASSARRGGGETQYF.

Here the CDR3 reads CASSSGTSFSYNEQFF. CDR3 DNA sequence: TGCGCCAGCAGCTCCGGGACTAGCTTCTCCTACAATGAGCAGTTCTTC. V is TRBV5-1 and J is TRBJ2-1, with 9 bases aligning to TRBD2. The V gene's germline CDR1 is SGHRS and CDR2 YFSETQ. The CDR3 is 16 amino acids. The J segment lost 0 bases and the V segment lost 3 bases, leaving 4 bases of the junction unmatched.

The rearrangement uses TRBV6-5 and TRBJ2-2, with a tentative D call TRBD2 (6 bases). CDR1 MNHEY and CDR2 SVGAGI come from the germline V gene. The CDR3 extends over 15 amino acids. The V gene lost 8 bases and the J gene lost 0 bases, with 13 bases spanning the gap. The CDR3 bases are TGTGCCAGCCAGGGACTTCAAACGAACACCGGGGAGCTGTTTTTT. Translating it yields CASQGLQTNTGELFF.

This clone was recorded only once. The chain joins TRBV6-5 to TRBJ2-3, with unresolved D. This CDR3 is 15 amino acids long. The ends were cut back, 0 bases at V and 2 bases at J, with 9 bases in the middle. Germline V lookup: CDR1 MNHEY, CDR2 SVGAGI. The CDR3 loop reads CASSYSRRFTDTQYF. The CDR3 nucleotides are TGTGCCAGCAGTTACTCCCGCAGATTCACAGATACGCAGTATTTT.

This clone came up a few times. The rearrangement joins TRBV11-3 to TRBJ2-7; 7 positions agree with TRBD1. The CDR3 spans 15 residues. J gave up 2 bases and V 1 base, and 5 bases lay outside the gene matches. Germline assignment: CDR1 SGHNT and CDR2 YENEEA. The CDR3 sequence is CASSLGGGVPYEQYF. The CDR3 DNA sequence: TGTGCCAGCAGCTTAGGAGGGGGCGTTCCCTACGAGCAGTACTTC.

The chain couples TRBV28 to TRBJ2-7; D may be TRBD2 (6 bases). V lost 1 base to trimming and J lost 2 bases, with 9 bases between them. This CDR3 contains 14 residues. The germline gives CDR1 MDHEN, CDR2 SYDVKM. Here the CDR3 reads CASSLSPGAYEQYF. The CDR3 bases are TGTGCCAGCAGTTTATCCCCGGGGGCCTACGAGCAGTACTTC. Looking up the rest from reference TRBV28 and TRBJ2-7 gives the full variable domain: DVKVTQSSRYLVKRTGEKVFLECVQDMDHENMFWYRQDPGLGLRLIYFSYDVKMKEKGDIPEGYSVSREKKERFSLILESASTNQTSMYLCASSLSPGAYEQYFGPGTRLTVT.